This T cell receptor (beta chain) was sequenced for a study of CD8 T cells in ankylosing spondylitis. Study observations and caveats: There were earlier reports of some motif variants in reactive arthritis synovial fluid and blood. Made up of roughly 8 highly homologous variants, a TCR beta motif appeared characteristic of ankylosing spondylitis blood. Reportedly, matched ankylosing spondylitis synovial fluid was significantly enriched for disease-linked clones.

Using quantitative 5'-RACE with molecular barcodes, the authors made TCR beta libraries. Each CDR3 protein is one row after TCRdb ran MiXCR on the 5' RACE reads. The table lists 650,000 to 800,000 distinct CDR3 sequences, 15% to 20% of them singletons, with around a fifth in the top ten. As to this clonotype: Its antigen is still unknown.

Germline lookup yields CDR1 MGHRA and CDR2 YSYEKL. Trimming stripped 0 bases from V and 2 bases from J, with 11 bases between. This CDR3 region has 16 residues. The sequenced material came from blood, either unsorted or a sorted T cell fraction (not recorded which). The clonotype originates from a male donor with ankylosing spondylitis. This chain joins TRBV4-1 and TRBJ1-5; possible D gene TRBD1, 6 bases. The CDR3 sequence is CASSQDTGSGNQPQHF. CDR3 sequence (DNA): TGCGCCAGCAGCCAAGATACAGGGTCGGGCAATCAGCCCCAGCATTTT.